This TCR beta chain was observed in a study of control samples from healthy donors and cancer patients. J was trimmed by 5 bases and V by 5 bases; bases with no gene match: 9. Germline CDR1 reads SGHVS; CDR2 reads FQNEAQ. This CDR3 contains 16 residues. Only in-frame clones appear in the TCRdb table, and some are missing; sequencing was by immunoSEQ multiplex PCR. The sample records 150,000 or so clones, 88% being singletons. The V call is TRBV7-8, the J call TRBJ2-3; 11 positions agree with TRBD2. The sequenced sample was blood. The origin of this receptor is a young man in good health. CDR3 DNA sequence: TGTGCCAGCAGCCCCAATAGCGGGGGGGCTTTAGATACGCAGTATTTT. This encodes CASSPNSGGALDTQYF. Based on the CDR3 plus reference TRBV7-8 and TRBJ2-3, the full variable domain is GAGVSQSPRYKVAKRGQDVALRCDPISGHVSLFWYQQALGQGPEFLTYFQNEAQLDKSGLPSDRFFAERPEGSVSTLKIQRTQQEDSAVYLCASSPNSGGALDTQYFGPGTRLTVL.